A single sample is the source of the 8 T cell receptor beta chains below, sequenced in a study of type 1 regulatory T cells. These receptors lack a known antigen. Using its own MiXCR run on the reads, TCRdb lists one record per CDR3 protein. This table holds around 65,000 distinct CDR3 sequences, around 49% found once. Material for sequencing was cultured non-Tr1 T cells, either the whole culture or a sorted T cell fraction (not recorded which). These receptors were obtained from a human donor in good health.

This chain joins TRBV3-1 and TRBJ2-7; TRBD1 agrees at 7 bases. The trim removed 3 bases at V and 4 bases at J, leaving 12 bases unmatched. Germline CDR1 LGHDT, CDR2 YNNKEL (reference sequence). This CDR3 is 16 amino acids long. The CDR3 nucleotides are TGTGCCAGCAGCCACCCCTGGGGGACAGCTGATTACGAGCAGTACTTC. It is translated as CASSHPWGTADYEQYF.

The rearrangement links TRBV28 to TRBJ2-1; the match to TRBD2 covers 8 bases. Germline V CDR1 and CDR2: MDHEN, SYDVKM. There are 16 residues in the CDR3. The V and J ends lost 4 bases and 5 bases, in that order; junction bases with no gene match: 10. The CDR3 DNA reads as TGTGCCAGCAGTTCCCACCCGGGAGGGGTTAACAATGAGCAGTTCTTC. Protein: CASSSHPGGVNNEQFF. Full variable domain (missing parts from reference TRBV28 and TRBJ2-1): DVKVTQSSRYLVKRTGEKVFLECVQDMDHENMFWYRQDPGLGLRLIYFSYDVKMKEKGDIPEGYSVSREKKERFSLILESASTNQTSMYLCASSSHPGGVNNEQFFGPGTRLTVL.

This sequence joins TRBV3-1 and TRBJ2-3; D not certain. This CDR3 comprises 13 residues. The germline V gene encodes CDR1 LGHDT and CDR2 YNNKEL (reference sequence). V was cut by 0 bases and J by 8 bases, with 9 bases left in between. As DNA, the CDR3 is TGTGCCAGCAGCCAAGATCTAGGCCTTACGCAGTATTTT. It codes for CASSQDLGLTQYF.

The V gene is TRBV2, the J gene TRBJ2-1; 15 bases match TRBD2. CDR3 length: 17 residues. Germline-derived CDR1 and CDR2 are SNHLY and FYNNEI. Losses at the gene ends were 5 bases for V and 10 bases for J; bases not matched to a gene: 12. The DNA of the CDR3 is TGTGCCAGCAGTCCTCCGCGGACTAGCGGGGGGGCCCGGGAGCAGTTCTTC. Translating it yields CASSPPRTSGGAREQFF.

The rearrangement joins TRBV27 to TRBJ2-3; no clear D. The V end lost 0 bases, the J end lost 2 bases, and 9 bases lay between the germline ends. Germline CDR1 is MNHEY and CDR2 is SMNVEV (reference sequence). This CDR3 has 15 amino acids. CDR3 nucleotide sequence: TGTGCCAGCAGTTTATCTTGGCAGATCACAGATACGCAGTATTTT. Translated: CASSLSWQITDTQYF.

J is TRBJ2-7 and V is TRBV29-1; D perhaps matches TRBD2 (7 bases). Germline CDR1 reads SQVTM; CDR2 reads ANQGSEA. Trimming took 4 bases from V and 3 from J, leaving 22 bases between them. The CDR3 covers 16 residues. The CDR3 DNA reads as TGCAGCGTTGGTCAAGGGGGGGGGACATACCACTACGAGCAGTACTTC. Translated: CSVGQGGGTYHYEQYF.

The chain joins TRBV7-6 to TRBJ2-1; TRBD2 matches at 8 bases. Germline values: CDR1 SGHVS, CDR2 FNYEAQ. There are 17 residues in the CDR3. The V segment lost 2 bases and the J segment 1 base; nucleotides outside the gene matches: 7. CDR3 nucleotides: TGTGCCAGCAGCTTAATGGTCGGGGGGGGTTCCTACAATGAGCAGTTCTTC. Its protein is CASSLMVGGGSYNEQFF.

The gene calls are TRBV29-1 and TRBJ2-7; D possibly corresponds to TRBD2 (6 bases). The CDR3 loop spans 13 amino acids. Germline loops: CDR1 SQVTM, CDR2 ANQGSEA. V was cut by 4 bases and J by 2 bases, with 12 bases left in between. The CDR3 sequence: CSVGFGSPYEQYF. The CDR3, as DNA: TGCAGCGTTGGTTTCGGGAGTCCCTACGAGCAGTACTTC.